These 14 T cell receptor beta chains came from one sample sequenced in a study of Graves' ophthalmopathy and Graves' hyperthyroidism. The TCR beta CDR3 regions underwent amplification from RNA transcripts. Second-round multiplex PCR came after a first-round RT-PCR that employed HTBI primers. From the multiplex PCR reads, TCRdb called clonotypes with MiXCR, one entry per CDR3 protein. The data show roughly 410,000 distinct CDR3 sequences, approximately 15% seen once. The source material was peripheral blood. The origin of the receptors is a young woman with stable Graves' hyperthyroidism.

This clonotype was observed at least ten times. The chain recombines TRBV10-1 with TRBJ2-5; D remains unclear. V was cut by 0 bases and J by 4 bases, with 12 bases left in between. The V gene's germline CDR1 is WNHNN and CDR2 SYGVQD (reference sequence). The CDR3 loop spans 15 amino acids. The CDR3 nucleotides read TGCGCCAGCAGTGAGTCGACGGGCAGGCCAGAGACCCAGTACTTC. Translated: CASSESTGRPETQYF.

Many counts were recorded for this clonotype. The chain is built from TRBV29-1 and TRBJ1-2, with 8 positions matching TRBD1. This CDR3 is built from 14 residues. CDR1 and CDR2 (germline): SQVTM, ANQGSEA. J was trimmed by 3 bases and V by 5 bases; bases with no gene match: 8. In DNA, the CDR3 is TGCAGCGTTTATGAAGGCAGGGGGCACTATGGCTACACCTTC. Translation: CSVYEGRGHYGYTF.

The chain recombines TRBV7-9 with TRBJ2-7; no definite D call. There are 12 residues in the CDR3. Trimming removed 5 bases at V and 2 bases at J, with 7 bases between. Germline V CDR1 and CDR2: SEHNR, FQNEAQ (reference sequence). The CDR3 region has the DNA TGTGCCAGCAGCCAGACCACCTACGAGCAGTACTTC. Translated: CASSQTTYEQYF.

This clonotype was counted many times. The chain recombines TRBV7-2 with TRBJ1-6; TRBD1 is a possible D gene (5 bases). Trimming shortened V by 4 bases and J by 9 bases, and 13 bases separated the two germline ends. This CDR3 is 14 amino acids long. From germline, CDR1 is SGHTA and CDR2 FQGNSA. The CDR3 spells CASSSLSGISPLHF. The CDR3 nucleotides read TGTGCCAGCAGCTCTTTATCAGGGATTTCACCCCTCCACTTT.

Concerning this clonotype: This may arise from a read error, as a much more abundant clone is one base away. V and J are TRBV2 and TRBJ2-7, with 7 bases that match TRBD1. The germline V gene has CDR1 SNHLY and CDR2 FYNNEI. The CDR3 has 15 residues. The CDR3 loop reads CASSAPVDRSYGQYF. In DNA, the CDR3 is TGTGCCAGCAGTGCTCCTGTGGACAGGTCCTACGGGCAGTACTTC.

About this clonotype itself: Given a far larger clone just one base away, this is likely a sequencing read error. The rearrangement uses TRBV5-1 and TRBJ1-1; D may be TRBD1 (5 bases). This CDR3 comprises 14 residues. Germline CDR1 is SGHRS and CDR2 is YFSETQ. The CDR3 is CASSSGLLNTEACF. The CDR3 coding sequence is TGCGCCAGCAGCTCGGGACTATTGAACACTGAAGCTTGCTTT. Full variable domain (missing parts from reference TRBV5-1 and TRBJ1-1): KAGVTQTPRYLIKTRGQQVTLSCSPISGHRSVSWYQQTPGQGLQFLFEYFSETQRNKGNFPGRFSGRQFSNSRSEMNVSTLELGDSALYLCASSSGLLNTEACFGQGTRLTVV.

This clonotype has just a few counts. V usage is TRBV13 and J usage is TRBJ1-2; maybe TRBD1 (6 bases). The CDR3 is 17 residues long. Trimming took off 5 bases at V and 3 bases at J, with 22 bases between the two ends. Germline V lookup: CDR1 PRHDT, CDR2 FYEKMQ (reference sequence). Written as DNA, the CDR3 is TGTGCCAGCAGCGGGAACCCCTTAATATCAGGGGACTATGGCTACACCTTC. Translating it yields CASSGNPLISGDYGYTF.

This clonotype was counted many times. The gene calls are TRBV9 and TRBJ1-2; D gene ambiguous. The germline V and J ends were trimmed by 2 bases and 2 bases, with 7 bases remaining between them. The CDR3 runs to 13 residues. Germline lookup yields CDR1 SGDLS and CDR2 YYNGEE. CDR3 loop: CASSVRGNYGYTF. The CDR3 DNA follows: TGTGCCAGCAGCGTGCGGGGAAACTATGGCTACACCTTC.

V usage is TRBV14 and J usage is TRBJ1-2; no clear D gene. There are 13 residues in the CDR3. Germline V CDR1 and CDR2: SGHDN, FVKESK. The V and J ends lost 5 bases and 7 bases respectively, with 14 bases between them. The CDR3 region has the DNA TGTGCCAGCAGCGGAGTGCCAACCGCTGGCTACACCTTC. It codes for CASSGVPTAGYTF.

This clonotype was counted at least ten times. The chain employs TRBV20-1 and TRBJ1-1; 7 nucleotides match TRBD1. This CDR3 is 14 amino acids long. The germline CDR1 and CDR2 sequences are DFQATT and SNEGSKA (reference sequence). Trimming removed 6 bases from V and 4 bases from J; junction bases left unmatched: 11. CDR3 loop: CSAPPTGRATEAFF. The CDR3 DNA reads as TGCAGTGCCCCTCCGACAGGGCGGGCCACTGAAGCTTTCTTT.

This clonotype was picked up many times. The chain couples TRBV12-3 or TRBV12-4 to TRBJ1-2; possibly TRBD1 for D (6 bases). CDR3 length equals 14 residues. The V end was cut by 2 bases, the J end by 6 bases, with 13 bases between. In DNA, the CDR3 is TGTGCCAGCAGTTTATGGCACAGGGTAAATGGCTACACCTTC. Protein: CASSLWHRVNGYTF.

This clonotype was counted ten times or more. V gene TRBV12-3 or TRBV12-4 combines with J gene TRBJ1-5, with 7 bases that match TRBD1. V lost 6 bases to trimming and J lost 5 bases; unmatched junction nucleotides: 10. CDR3 length: 15 residues. CDR3 sequence reads: CASRPRGGTHQPQHF. For the CDR3, the DNA is TGTGCCAGCAGACCCAGGGGGGGGACCCATCAGCCCCAGCATTTT.

This clonotype occurred many times. V usage is TRBV6-2 or TRBV6-3 and J usage is TRBJ2-5, with a weak D call TRBD2 (5 bases). Germline lookup yields CDR1 MNHEY and CDR2 SVGEGT. This CDR3 comprises 14 residues. Between the trimmed V and J ends, which lost 6 bases and 4 bases, there was a span of 15 bases. CDR3 in amino acids: CASRKAGGGETQYF. The CDR3 bases are TGTGCCAGCAGAAAGGCGGGCGGTGGAGAGACCCAGTACTTC.

In its sample, this clonotype was seen a few times. For the CDR3, the DNA is TGTGCCAGCAGCTTAGAGGGGACGGTAGCCAAAAACATTCAGTACTTC. This gives the protein CASSLEGTVAKNIQYF. V usage is TRBV7-2 and J usage is TRBJ2-4; D may match TRBD1 or TRBD2 (5 bases each). The CDR3 spans 16 residues. Germline V gene data show CDR1 as SGHTA and CDR2 as FQGNSA. Deletions cut 1 base from V and 0 bases from J, with 10 bases between.